This record looks at one T cell receptor (beta chain) sequence and its context. With V trimmed by 2 bases and J by 0 bases, 5 bases remained unmatched. The CDR3 consists of 16 residues. CDR1 and CDR2 (germline): LNHDA, SQIVND (reference sequence). The data belong to a study of blood T cell repertoires in COVID-19. In the original workflow: Quantification of nucleated cells was approximated via reference gene primer amplification. Data came from immunoSEQ multiplex PCR; TCRdb stores just in-frame clones and leaves some out. D and trimming come from the DNA, and the V and J calls and clone size come from that table. Of under 250,000 clones listed, over 70% were seen once; the top ten hold about 8%.

Material: peripheral blood. The chain has TRBV19 and TRBJ2-7, with 9 bases fitting TRBD1. The sequence was obtained from an elderly woman with acute or convalescent COVID-19. CDR3: CASSITGGTHSYEQYF. DNA for the CDR3: TGTGCCAGTAGTATAACAGGGGGCACCCACTCCTACGAGCAGTACTTC. Full variable domain (rest looked up from reference TRBV19 and TRBJ2-7): DGGITQSPKYLFRKEGQNVTLSCEQNLNHDAMYWYRQDPGQGLRLIYYSQIVNDFQKGDIAEGYSVSREKKESFPLTVTSAQKNPTAFYLCASSITGGTHSYEQYFGPGTRLTVT.